This T cell receptor (beta chain) was identified in a study of siplizumab effects on memory and regulatory T cells. Approximately 10^5 TCR templates underwent assay in every sample. Produced via immunoSEQ multiplex PCR; TCRdb's table is partial and in-frame only. The data hold roughly 110,000 clones, with approximately 92% observed a single time. CDR3 length: 13 residues. V lost 7 bases and J 1 base, leaving 7 bases between the germline ends. Germline V gives CDR1 LNHDA, CDR2 SQIVND (reference sequence). Sequencing was done on a sample of non-Treg CD4+ T cells sorted from blood. The sequence was collected from a human donor in good health. The chain carries TRBV19 and TRBJ2-2, with D possibly TRBD1 on 6 matching bases. CDR3 in DNA: TGTGCCAGTATCAGGGGGAACACCGGGGAGCTGTTTTTT. Translated: CASIRGNTGELFF.